Listed below are T cell receptor beta chains from one sample, sequenced in a study of blood T cells in healthy people across ages. From the 5' RACE reads, TCRdb called clonotypes with MiXCR, one entry per CDR3 protein. The data contain over a million distinct CDR3 sequences, 42% of them singletons. The sample taken for sequencing was blood. Every receptor here comes from a woman aged 18 to 35 in good health. Both conserved end residues are part of each CDR3. The D gene is left open where the match is weak. Clone sizes are given selectively: once, few, many, or a class where the clone is expanded.

v_call	j_call	clone_size	d_call	cdr3_aa	cdr3_nt
TRBV14	TRBJ2-3	-	TRBD2	CASSQGRRLAGKQDTQYF	TGTGCCAGCAGCCAGGGGCGGAGACTAGCGGGAAAGCAAGATACGCAGTATTTT
TRBV5-1	TRBJ2-3	once	TRBD2	CASSALAGRITDTQYF	TGCGCCAGCAGCGCCCTAGCGGGGAGGATTACAGATACGCAGTATTTT
TRBV6-6	TRBJ2-1	-	-	CASSYSVTYNEQFF	TGTGCCAGCAGTTACTCAGTAACGTACAATGAGCAGTTCTTC
TRBV7-9	TRBJ1-6	-	-	CASSLPGPNSPLHF	TGTGCCAGCAGCTTACCGGGCCCTAATTCACCCCTCCACTTT
TRBV29-1	TRBJ1-1	-	-	CSVEADRGGPEAFF	TGCAGCGTTGAAGCCGATCGGGGAGGTCCTGAAGCTTTCTTT
TRBV5-1	TRBJ2-1	few	TRBD2	CASDQGLAGVNEQFF	TGCGCCAGCGACCAAGGACTAGCGGGAGTCAATGAGCAGTTCTTC
TRBV20-1	TRBJ2-7	-	-	CSANSGLVYEQYF	TGCAGTGCTAATTCAGGACTGGTCTACGAGCAGTACTTC
TRBV27	TRBJ1-1	few	-	CASSLRGGNAEAFF	TGTGCCAGCAGTTTAAGGGGCGGGAACGCTGAAGCTTTCTTT
TRBV20-1	TRBJ1-2	few	-	CSASPGRSYGYTF	TGCAGTGCTAGCCCGGGACGGAGCTATGGCTACACCTTC
TRBV25-1	TRBJ1-1	few	-	CASSGGVQNTEAFF	TGTGCCAGCAGTGGGGGAGTACAGAACACTGAAGCTTTCTTT
TRBV7-9	TRBJ2-1	-	TRBD2	CASSLKGTSGRLNEQFF	TGTGCCAGCAGCCTAAAGGGTACTAGCGGGAGGTTAAATGAGCAGTTCTTC
TRBV4-1	TRBJ2-7	few	-	CASSQVPGPYEQYF	TGCGCCAGCAGCCAAGTTCCGGGGCCCTACGAGCAGTACTTC
TRBV27	TRBJ2-6	-	-	CAGSGGDSGANVLTF	TGTGCCGGCAGCGGAGGAGACTCTGGGGCCAACGTCCTGACTTTC
TRBV7-9	TRBJ1-5	-	-	CASSLEAGTSNQPQHF	TGTGCCAGCAGCTTAGAGGCAGGGACGAGCAATCAGCCCCAGCATTTT
TRBV5-1	TRBJ1-3	-	TRBD1	CASSTQQGVTGNTLYF	TGCGCCAGCAGCACCCAACAGGGGGTGACTGGAAACACATTATATTTT
TRBV4-1	TRBJ2-7	-	TRBD1	CASSQETGTGDEQYF	TGCGCCAGCAGCCAGGAGACCGGGACAGGGGACGAGCAGTACTTC
TRBV9	TRBJ2-7	few	TRBD2	CASSPEGGGFTYEQYF	TGTGCCAGCAGCCCCGAGGGCGGGGGATTCACCTACGAGCAGTACTTC
TRBV7-2	TRBJ2-5	-	TRBD2	CASSPTLPTSGSNEQYF	TGTGCCAGCAGCCCAACCCTACCGACTAGCGGGAGCAATGAGCAGTACTTC
TRBV5-1	TRBJ2-3	many	-	CASRRLDTQYF	TGCGCCAGCAGACGGCTAGACACGCAGTATTTT
TRBV3-1	TRBJ1-2	-	-	CASTHLVGESGYTF	TGTGCCAGCACCCATCTCGTGGGGGAGTCGGGCTACACCTTC
TRBV30	TRBJ2-3	few	-	CAWSVRGADTQYF	TGTGCCTGGAGTGTACGGGGAGCAGATACGCAGTATTTT
TRBV6-2/TRBV6-3	TRBJ2-5	-	TRBD2	CASSWGGGSQETQYF	TGTGCCAGCAGTTGGGGGGGAGGGTCCCAAGAGACCCAGTACTTC
TRBV25-1	TRBJ2-5	-	-	CASSEYTVVEEQYF	TGTGCCAGCAGTGAATATACGGTAGTTGAGGAGCAGTACTTC
TRBV19	TRBJ2-3	-	TRBD1	CASSSSGQGDTDTQYF	TGTGCCAGTAGTTCCTCAGGACAGGGTGATACAGATACGCAGTATTTT
TRBV6-2/TRBV6-3	TRBJ1-1	-	-	CASSSAAGTLAEAFF	TGTGCCAGCAGTTCGGCCGCCGGGACCCTTGCTGAAGCTTTCTTT
TRBV7-9	TRBJ1-6	-	-	CASSLERGKGSPLHF	TGTGCCAGCAGCTTAGAGAGGGGAAAGGGTTCACCCCTCCACTTT
TRBV12-3/TRBV12-4	TRBJ1-1	-	-	CASNRAGPEAFF	TGTGCCAGCAATCGGGCGGGCCCTGAAGCTTTCTTT
TRBV5-1	TRBJ2-1	-	TRBD2	CASSFLAGDGRVDEQFF	TGCGCCAGCAGTTTTCTAGCGGGAGACGGGCGCGTCGATGAGCAGTTCTTC
TRBV20-1	TRBJ2-3	few	-	CSVGGLDTQYF	TGCAGTGTAGGGGGTTTAGATACGCAGTATTTT
TRBV7-9	TRBJ2-7	few	TRBD2	CASSPVGREDSEQYF	TGTGCCAGCAGCCCAGTAGGCCGGGAGGATAGCGAGCAGTACTTC
TRBV25-1	TRBJ2-7	-	-	CASSKTSNEQYF	TGTGCCAGCAGTAAAACTAGCAACGAGCAGTACTTC
TRBV10-3	TRBJ2-7	-	TRBD2	CAIRLTNSTSGPYEQYF	TGTGCCATCAGATTGACCAACTCGACTAGCGGGCCCTACGAGCAGTACTTC
TRBV18	TRBJ1-1	-	TRBD1	CASSPPNKGANTEAFF	TGTGCCAGCTCACCACCGAACAAGGGGGCGAACACTGAAGCTTTCTTT
TRBV9	TRBJ2-3	few	TRBD2	CASSGLAGGGDTQYF	TGTGCCAGCAGCGGACTAGCGGGGGGCGGAGATACGCAGTATTTT
TRBV28	TRBJ2-1	-	TRBD2	CASSTHWTSGGVTYNEQFF	TGTGCCAGCAGCACCCACTGGACTAGCGGGGGGGTAACCTACAATGAGCAGTTCTTC
TRBV7-9	TRBJ1-3	-	-	CASSLAQSPGNTIYF	TGTGCCAGCAGCTTAGCGCAGAGTCCAGGAAACACCATATATTTT
TRBV28	TRBJ2-1	few	TRBD2	CASSLIAGDGNEQFF	TGTGCCAGCAGTTTAATAGCGGGGGACGGGAATGAGCAGTTCTTC
TRBV4-1	TRBJ2-7	few	-	CASSQRVYEQYF	TGTGCCAGCAGTCAAAGGGTCTACGAGCAGTACTTC
TRBV20-1	TRBJ1-2	once	-	CSAPHEGYTF	TGCAGTGCCCCCCACGAGGGCTACACCTTC
TRBV20-1	TRBJ2-5	-	-	CSASQIPVFAIADYLQETQYF	TGCAGTGCTAGTCAAATCCCAGTTTTCGCCATCGCGGACTACCTACAAGAGACCCAGTACTTC
TRBV6-1	TRBJ2-1	-	-	CASRYYFHLNEQFF	TGTGCCAGCAGGTATTATTTCCACCTCAATGAGCAGTTCTTC
TRBV20-1	TRBJ2-1	-	TRBD2	CSASKAGGGLSYNEQFF	TGCAGTGCTAGCAAGGCGGGAGGGGGCCTCTCCTACAATGAGCAGTTCTTC
TRBV5-1	TRBJ2-1	few	TRBD2	CASSLALAGGHSSYNEQFF	TGCGCCAGCAGCTTGGCTCTAGCGGGGGGGCACAGCTCCTACAATGAGCAGTTCTTC
TRBV9	TRBJ2-3	-	-	CASSEPQGTDTQYF	TGTGCCAGCAGCGAGCCCCAGGGCACAGATACGCAGTATTTT
TRBV20-1	TRBJ2-7	few	-	CSARDQGATTYEQYF	TGCAGTGCTAGAGATCAGGGAGCAACGACCTACGAGCAGTACTTC
TRBV12-3/TRBV12-4	TRBJ1-2	-	-	CASSARGPNYGYTF	TGTGCCAGCAGTGCCCGAGGACCTAACTATGGCTACACCTTC
TRBV11-3	TRBJ2-5	once	-	CASSLDGRERNEQYF	TGTGCCAGCAGCTTAGACGGTCGGGAGCGCAATGAGCAGTACTTC
TRBV7-8	TRBJ2-3	-	TRBD2	CASSLDLVAGSTDTQYF	TGTGCCAGCAGCTTAGATCTGGTAGCGGGGAGCACAGATACGCAGTATTTT
TRBV14	TRBJ2-4	-	-	CASSQVVGIQYF	TGTGCCAGCAGCCAAGTTGTCGGCATTCAGTACTTC
TRBV3-1	TRBJ2-1	few	TRBD1	CASSQETGWSYNEQFF	TGTGCCAGCAGCCAAGAGACAGGGTGGTCCTACAATGAGCAGTTCTTC
TRBV6-1	TRBJ2-1	-	TRBD2	CASSELGLAGGNNEQFF	TGTGCCAGCAGTGAACTAGGGCTAGCGGGGGGGAACAATGAGCAGTTCTTC
TRBV27	TRBJ1-5	-	-	CASSFHRNSNQPQHF	TGTGCCAGCAGTTTTCACAGGAATAGCAATCAGCCCCAGCATTTT
TRBV4-1	TRBJ1-4	few	TRBD1	CASSQYWQGAGKLFF	TGCGCCAGCAGCCAATATTGGCAGGGGGCGGGAAAACTGTTTTTT
TRBV9	TRBJ2-3	-	-	CASSVGAGGTDTQYF	TGTGCCAGCAGTGTAGGGGCAGGGGGCACAGATACGCAGTATTTT
TRBV4-1	TRBJ2-7	few	TRBD2	CASSQDGLAAEQYF	TGCGCCAGCAGCCAAGATGGACTAGCCGCCGAGCAGTACTTC
TRBV5-1	TRBJ2-5	few	-	CASSPRESHYRYQETQYF	TGCGCCAGCAGCCCCCGGGAAAGCCATTACCGGTACCAAGAGACCCAGTACTTC
TRBV20-1	TRBJ2-7	-	-	CSALGVLFGYEQYF	TGCAGTGCCTTGGGGGTCCTCTTCGGCTACGAGCAGTACTTC
TRBV30	TRBJ1-4	few	-	CAWRPGVATNEKLFF	TGTGCCTGGAGACCCGGGGTCGCAACTAATGAAAAACTGTTTTTT
TRBV27	TRBJ2-7	few	TRBD1	CASSLSTGGDEQYF	TGTGCCAGCAGTTTATCCACAGGGGGCGACGAGCAGTACTTC